Given below is one T cell receptor (beta chain) in context. The target antigen is unknown. TCR alpha and TCR beta cDNA libraries carrying sample barcodes and UMIs were produced by 5'RACE using constant-segment primers. TCRdb fed the 5' RACE reads into MiXCR, producing one record per CDR3 protein. The sample holds 400,000 to 500,000 distinct CDR3 sequences, 20% to 25% seen once. The CDR3 consists of 16 residues. Germline V CDR1 and CDR2: MGHRA, YSYEKL. With 0 bases removed from V and 0 bases from J, the gap between germline ends came to 10 bases. The data derive from a study of T-cell memory formation after mild COVID-19. About the research overall: TCR clusters mostly belonged to single donors. Regarding the study as a whole: Clones which contracted sat mainly in CM and EM if CD4+, and in EMRA if CD8+. Confirmation was lacking for SARS-CoV-2 specificity of second-wave clones that peaked on day 37.

Sequencing used PBMCs or a T cell subset sorted from them (not recorded which). The sequence derives from an adult woman who had mild COVID-19 (a few samples of this study predate the infection). Cell type and time point are not known. The gene calls are TRBV4-1 and TRBJ2-3; the D gene is possibly TRBD1 (5 bases). In DNA, the CDR3 is TGCGCCAGCAGCCAAGACGTAGGGGCTAGCACAGATACGCAGTATTTT. Amino acids: CASSQDVGASTDTQYF.